This TCR beta chain was profiled in a study of T cell responses to AZD1222 COVID-19 vaccine. Worth noting for this clone: Its antigen is not known.

Regarding the study as a whole: Spike-spanning, vaccine-associated CD4 TCRs were dominant at 160-218 and 743-854. Spike-specific TCR breadth and depth went up after people got two AZD1222 doses. No repertoire was sampled before or during the peak T cell response, only after it. Females made up more of the donors, who were largely white British, and clonal diversity may have come out too low.

The protocol was immunoSEQ multiplex PCR, while the TCRdb copy is restricted to in-frame clones and leaves out a portion. The table lists around 99,000 clones, 91% of them singletons, with less than 25% in the top ten. The V gene lost 4 bases and the J gene lost 0 bases, with 12 bases spanning the gap. This CDR3 has 15 residues. Germline assignment: CDR1 SGHDT and CDR2 YYEEEE. Specimen: peripheral blood, collected on day 0 of AZD1222 vaccination. The chain recombines TRBV5-6 with TRBJ2-3, with D possibly TRBD1 on 6 matching bases. The TCR sequence derives from an adult in good health. The CDR3 region has the DNA TGTGCCAGCAGCCCGACGGACAGAAGCACAGATACGCAGTATTTT. Encoded protein: CASSPTDRSTDTQYF.